A selection of T cell receptor beta chains follows, all from one sample in a study of shared clonotypes between healthy human individuals. Profiled with immunoSEQ multiplex PCR; TCRdb holds only in-frame clones, not every one. The table has approximately 2,000,000 clones, 80% to 95% seen once; the top ten hold approximately 0.39%. The sequencing input was naive CD4+ T cells from PBMCs. The receptor set was obtained from a man in his late teens or twenties in good health. Some clones in this sample may be carry-over from other donors' samples. Each CDR3 is given with its conserved first and last residue. D genes are given only for firm matches. The listing skips clone size in some rows; elsewhere it reads once, few, many or a size class.

j_gene	d_gene	abundance	v_gene	CDR3aa	CDR3nt
TRBJ1-1	NA	NA	TRBV10-3	CAISESPLRGTEAFF	TGTGCCATCAGTGAGTCGCCTCTTAGAGGGACTGAAGCTTTCTTT
TRBJ2-7	NA	NA	TRBV18	CASSSASYEQYF	TGTGCCAGCTCCTCCGCCTCCTACGAGCAGTACTTC
TRBJ2-7	NA	NA	TRBV5-1	CASSRGRVTYEQYF	TGCGCCAGCAGCAGGGGACGGGTAACCTACGAGCAGTACTTC
TRBJ1-4	NA	once	TRBV4-1	CASSLVEAEKLFF	TGCGCCAGCAGCCTCGTTGAAGCCGAAAAACTGTTTTTT
TRBJ1-2	TRBD1	NA	TRBV7-6	CASSLGQGEDGYTF	TGTGCCAGCAGCTTAGGACAGGGGGAGGATGGCTACACCTTC
TRBJ2-7	TRBD1	NA	TRBV11-3	CASSQDRGRDEQYF	TGTGCCAGCAGCCAGGACAGGGGGCGCGACGAGCAGTACTTC
TRBJ2-7	NA	NA	TRBV5-1	CASSPGTFYEQYF	TGCGCCAGCAGCCCCGGGACCTTCTACGAGCAGTACTTC
TRBJ2-3	NA	NA	TRBV4-1	CASSQDPGRGQYF	TGCGCCAGCAGCCAAGATCCGGGCAGGGGGCAGTATTTT
TRBJ2-5	TRBD2	NA	TRBV6-5	CASRIGLAARQTQYF	TGTGCCAGCAGAATAGGACTAGCGGCTCGGCAGACCCAGTACTTC
TRBJ2-6	NA	once	TRBV15	CATSRDLAISGANVLTF	TGTGCCACCAGCAGAGATCTAGCGATCTCTGGGGCCAACGTCCTGACTTTC
TRBJ2-5	NA	once	TRBV7-3	CASSSGAQETQYF	TGTGCCAGCAGCTCCGGGGCCCAAGAGACCCAGTACTTC
TRBJ2-1	NA	NA	TRBV4-2	CASSQEASKPYDEQFF	TGTGCCAGCAGCCAAGAAGCTAGTAAGCCGTACGATGAGCAGTTCTTC
TRBJ2-7	TRBD1	NA	TRBV7-2	CASSLSPGQGSYF	TGTGCCAGCAGCTTATCTCCGGGACAGGGTAGCTACTTC
TRBJ2-1	NA	NA	TRBV9	CASSPRRTTTLPSYNEQFF	TGTGCCAGCAGCCCCCGGCGGACTACGACACTGCCCTCCTACAATGAGCAGTTCTTC
TRBJ2-5	NA	NA	TRBV5-4	CASSVGGGPYQETQYF	TGTGCCAGCAGCGTCGGAGGGGGGCCGTACCAAGAGACCCAGTACTTC
TRBJ2-3	NA	NA	TRBV18	CASSLDSTDTQYF	TGTGCCAGCTCATTAGACTCCACAGATACGCAGTATTTT
TRBJ1-1	NA	NA	TRBV6-5	CASSSGTEAFF	TGTGCCAGCAGTTCTGGCACTGAAGCTTTCTTT
TRBJ2-2	NA	NA	TRBV27	CASTRVDYPYTGELFF	TGTGCCAGCACCAGGGTGGACTACCCTTACACCGGGGAGCTGTTTTTT
TRBJ2-5	NA	NA	TRBV7-8	CASSRLQGTGETQYF	TGTGCCAGCAGCCGACTTCAGGGAACCGGAGAGACCCAGTACTTC
TRBJ1-2	TRBD1	NA	TRBV5-1	CASSPSGTEGYTF	TGCGCCAGCAGCCCCTCCGGGACAGAAGGCTACACCTTC
TRBJ2-7	TRBD1	NA	TRBV6-5	CASSYQQGEGEQYF	TGTGCCAGCAGTTATCAACAGGGGGAAGGCGAGCAGTACTTC
TRBJ1-1	NA	NA	TRBV19	CASSIVELGYTEAFF	TGTGCCAGTAGTATAGTCGAATTGGGCTATACTGAAGCTTTCTTT
TRBJ2-3	NA	NA	TRBV19	CASSIGQPTLTDTQYF	TGTGCCAGTAGTATAGGACAGCCAACTCTCACAGATACGCAGTATTTT
TRBJ2-3	NA	NA	TRBV29-1	CSVGGLGADTQYF	TGCAGCGTCGGGGGACTGGGAGCAGATACGCAGTATTTT
TRBJ1-2	NA	NA	TRBV28	CASSLFFDADLRINYGYTF	TGTGCCAGCAGTTTATTTTTCGACGCAGACTTACGAATTAACTATGGCTACACCTTC
TRBJ1-2	TRBD1	NA	TRBV5-1	CASSTHDRAEGYTF	TGCGCCAGCAGCACACACGACAGGGCAGAAGGCTACACCTTC
TRBJ1-1	TRBD1	NA	TRBV18	CASSLHRGKMNTEAFF	TGTGCCAGCTCTCTCCACAGGGGGAAGATGAACACTGAAGCTTTCTTT
TRBJ2-1	TRBD2	NA	TRBV27	CASSLRLAGVNEQFF	TGTGCCAGCAGTTTACGGCTAGCGGGAGTCAATGAGCAGTTCTTC
TRBJ2-5	NA	NA	TRBV4-1	CASSQGRLPPQETQYF	TGCGCCAGCAGCCAGGGTAGACTCCCGCCCCAAGAGACCCAGTACTTC
TRBJ2-7	NA	NA	TRBV4-1	CASSPLQVREINYYEQYF	TGCGCCAGCAGCCCCCTCCAGGTCCGGGAAATAAACTACTACGAGCAGTACTTC
TRBJ1-2	NA	once	TRBV6-1	CASSDGLDYGYTF	TGTGCCAGCAGTGACGGGCTGGACTATGGCTACACCTTC
TRBJ2-3	TRBD1	NA	TRBV4-1	CASSQDRDRDTQYF	TGCGCCAGCAGCCAAGACCGGGACAGAGATACGCAGTATTTT
TRBJ2-2	NA	NA	TRBV5-1	CASSSGPLVGGELFF	TGCGCCAGCAGCTCCGGGCCCCTGGTCGGCGGGGAGCTGTTTTTT
TRBJ1-3	TRBD1	NA	TRBV28	CASSLPGQGNTIYF	TGTGCCAGCAGTCTTCCGGGACAGGGAAACACCATATATTTT
TRBJ2-7	TRBD1	once	TRBV29-1	CSALFGTGGSYEQYF	TGCAGCGCCCTCTTTGGAACAGGGGGGAGCTACGAGCAGTACTTC
TRBJ1-4	NA	few	TRBV29-1	CSVVAATNEKLFF	TGCAGCGTTGTGGCAGCAACTAATGAAAAACTGTTTTTT
TRBJ2-1	NA	NA	TRBV18	CASSLWVVSSYNEQFF	TGTGCCAGCTCACTGTGGGTTGTCAGCTCCTACAATGAGCAGTTCTTC
TRBJ1-2	NA	NA	TRBV15	CATSRDKSGNGYTF	TGTGCCACCAGCAGAGATAAATCAGGGAATGGCTACACCTTC
TRBJ1-1	NA	NA	TRBV7-9	CASSFLQGNTEAFF	TGTGCCAGCAGCTTTTTACAGGGGAACACTGAAGCTTTCTTT
TRBJ1-2	NA	once	TRBV18	CASSRSGSDGYTF	TGTGCCAGCTCACGAAGCGGATCCGATGGCTACACCTTC
TRBJ2-7	TRBD1	NA	TRBV10-3	CAIREPGQGYEQYF	TGTGCCATCAGGGAACCGGGACAGGGCTACGAGCAGTACTTC
TRBJ1-1	NA	NA	TRBV25-1	CASSAAGRGETEAFF	TGTGCCAGCAGTGCAGCGGGAAGGGGGGAGACTGAAGCTTTCTTT
TRBJ1-4	NA	NA	TRBV27	CASSSQGLGEKLFF	TGTGCCAGCAGTTCGCAGGGTCTCGGTGAAAAACTGTTTTTT
TRBJ2-3	NA	NA	TRBV5-4	CASSLGGISTDTQYF	TGTGCCAGCAGCTTGGGTGGGATTAGCACAGATACGCAGTATTTT
TRBJ2-1	NA	NA	TRBV2	CASSDYEQFF	TGTGCCAGCAGTGATTACGAGCAGTTCTTC
TRBJ2-3	NA	NA	TRBV5-1	CASSAEEARTDTQYF	TGCGCCAGCAGCGCCGAGGAAGCGCGGACAGATACGCAGTATTTT
TRBJ2-5	NA	NA	TRBV15	CATSIDPLETQYF	TGTGCCACCAGCATTGACCCTTTAGAGACCCAGTACTTC